This T cell receptor beta chain derives from a study of cytotoxic CD8 clonotypes in ibrutinib-treated CLL. Findings and caveats of the study: Sampling times differed between sustained-remission and progressing patients.

Measured with immunoSEQ multiplex PCR; TCRdb has only the in-frame clones, and not every one. There are 15,000 or so clones in the sample; around 64% occur only once, and 40% lies in the top ten. A remark on this clone: Antigen specificity is unknown.

The J segment lost 3 bases and the V segment lost 3 bases, leaving 6 bases of the junction unmatched. The CDR3 sequence is 14 residues long. Germline CDR1 is SGHRS and CDR2 is YFSETQ. The chain joins TRBV5-1 to TRBJ2-7; the match to TRBD1 covers 7 bases. The receptor was derived from a human donor with chronic lymphocytic leukemia. Here the sequenced sample was PBMCs, taken before ibrutinib treatment. The CDR3 protein is CASSSRQGNYEQYF. CDR3 in DNA: TGCGCCAGCAGCTCCCGACAGGGAAACTACGAGCAGTACTTC. The variable domain in full, with the rest retrieved from reference TRBV5-1 and TRBJ2-7, is KAGVTQTPRYLIKTRGQQVTLSCSPISGHRSVSWYQQTPGQGLQFLFEYFSETQRNKGNFPGRFSGRQFSNSRSEMNVSTLELGDSALYLCASSSRQGNYEQYFGPGTRLTVT.